This T cell receptor (beta chain) originates from a study of patients and donors after allogeneic stem cell transplantation. From the RT-PCR reads, TCRdb called clonotypes with MiXCR, one entry per CDR3 protein. The sample carries about 410,000 distinct CDR3 sequences, roughly 17% recorded once. The germline V gene has CDR1 LNHNV and CDR2 YYDKDF (reference sequence). The CDR3 totals 15 residues. V lost 5 bases to trimming and J lost 2 bases; unmatched junction nucleotides: 9. This TCR was recovered from a human donor who was either an allogeneic HSCT recipient or a stem cell or donor lymphocyte infusion donor (not recorded which). It is not recorded whose cells these are; they may come from a transplant donor. What was sequenced was blood, either unsorted or a sorted T cell fraction (not recorded which). The rearrangement links TRBV15 to TRBJ2-7, with 7 nucleotides matching TRBD2. The CDR3 loop reads CATSPLREATYEQYF. In DNA form, the CDR3 reads TGTGCCACCAGCCCCCTCCGGGAGGCGACCTACGAGCAGTACTTC. The full variable domain, completed using reference TRBV15 and TRBJ2-7, is DAMVIQNPRYQVTQFGKPVTLSCSQTLNHNVMYWYQQKSSQAPKLLFHYYDKDFNNEADTPDNFQSRRPNTSFCFLDIRSPGLGDTAMYLCATSPLREATYEQYFGPGTRLTVT.